This T cell receptor (beta chain) was retrieved from a study of immune characterization of retroperitoneal liposarcoma. CDR3 length: 11 residues. V lost 3 bases to trimming and J lost 6 bases, with 3 bases between them. TCRdb itself ran the PCR reads through MiXCR, one entry per CDR3 protein. The repertoire has around 2,700 distinct CDR3 sequences, about 40% of them found once; the top ten carry around 23%. Sequencing was carried out using tumor tissue. The source is a male donor with retroperitoneal liposarcoma. V and J are TRBV12-3 or TRBV12-4 and TRBJ2-1; no definite D call. CDR3 DNA sequence: TGTGCCAGCAGTTTTCTCAATGAGCAGTTCTTC. Translated, it gives CASSFLNEQFF.